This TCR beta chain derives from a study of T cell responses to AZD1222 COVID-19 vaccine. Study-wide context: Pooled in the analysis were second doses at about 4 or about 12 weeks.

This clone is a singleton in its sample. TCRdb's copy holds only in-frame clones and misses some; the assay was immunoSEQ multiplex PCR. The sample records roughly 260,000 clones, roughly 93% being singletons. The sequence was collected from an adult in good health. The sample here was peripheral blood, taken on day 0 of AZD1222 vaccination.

The CDR3 region is CASSPGGRPLHF. CDR3 nucleotides: TGTGCCAGCAGCCCCGGCGGGAGGCCCCTCCACTTT. The chain is built from TRBV7-9 and TRBJ1-6; D remains ambiguous. This CDR3 is 12 amino acids long. V was trimmed by 5 bases and J by 13 bases, leaving 12 bases between them. Germline assignment: CDR1 SEHNR and CDR2 FQNEAQ (reference sequence).